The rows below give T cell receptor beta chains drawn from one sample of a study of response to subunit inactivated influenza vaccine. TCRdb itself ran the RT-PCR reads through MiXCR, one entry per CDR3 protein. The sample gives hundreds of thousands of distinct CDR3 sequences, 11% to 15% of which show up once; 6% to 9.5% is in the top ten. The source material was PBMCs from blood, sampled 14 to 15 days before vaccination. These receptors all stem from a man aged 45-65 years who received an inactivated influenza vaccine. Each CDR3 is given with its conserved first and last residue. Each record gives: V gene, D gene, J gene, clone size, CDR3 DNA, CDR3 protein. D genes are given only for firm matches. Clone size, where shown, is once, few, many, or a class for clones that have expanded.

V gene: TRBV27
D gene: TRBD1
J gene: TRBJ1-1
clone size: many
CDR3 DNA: TGTGCCAGCAGTTTCGGAACAGGGGGATGGACTGAAGCTTTCTTT
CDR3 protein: CASSFGTGGWTEAFF

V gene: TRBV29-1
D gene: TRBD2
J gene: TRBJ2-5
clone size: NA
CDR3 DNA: TGCAGCGTTGAAAAACCGGGACTAGTTGCGGAGACCCAGTACTTC
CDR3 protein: CSVEKPGLVAETQYF

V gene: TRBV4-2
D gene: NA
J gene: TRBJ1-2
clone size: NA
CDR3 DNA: TGTGCCAGCAGCCAAGATTGGATTGGACGGAACTATGGCTACACCTTC
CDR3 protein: CASSQDWIGRNYGYTF

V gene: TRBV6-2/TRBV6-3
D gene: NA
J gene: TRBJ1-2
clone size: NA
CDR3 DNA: TGTGCCAGCAATCACCAAGACTCGGGCTACACCTTC
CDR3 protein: CASNHQDSGYTF

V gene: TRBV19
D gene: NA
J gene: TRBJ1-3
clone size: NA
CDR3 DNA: TGTGCCAGTGGAGACCTCTCTGGAAACACCATATATTTT
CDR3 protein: CASGDLSGNTIYF

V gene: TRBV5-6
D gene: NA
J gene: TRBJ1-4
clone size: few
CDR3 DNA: TGTGCCAGCAGCTTGGGACAGAATGAAAAACTGTTTTTT
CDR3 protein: CASSLGQNEKLFF

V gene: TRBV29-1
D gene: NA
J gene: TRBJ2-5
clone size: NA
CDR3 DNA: TGCAGCGGTGGGGAAGAGACCCAGTACTTC
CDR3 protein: CSGGEETQYF

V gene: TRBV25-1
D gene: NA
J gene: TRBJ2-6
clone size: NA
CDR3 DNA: TGTGCCAGCAGTGAATATACGGGACAAACTGGGGCCAACGTCCTGACTTTC
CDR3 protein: CASSEYTGQTGANVLTF

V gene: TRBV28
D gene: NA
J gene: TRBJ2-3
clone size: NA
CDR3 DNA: TGTGCCAGCACCGAACTAGAAGGGTTTCAAGATACGCAGTATTTT
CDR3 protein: CASTELEGFQDTQYF

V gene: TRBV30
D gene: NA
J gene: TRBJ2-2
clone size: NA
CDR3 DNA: TGTGCCTGGAGTTCTGGGGTGAACACCGGGGAGCTGTTTTTT
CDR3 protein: CAWSSGVNTGELFF

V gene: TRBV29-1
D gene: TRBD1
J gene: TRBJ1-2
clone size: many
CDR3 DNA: TGCAGCGTTGAGGGACAGGGCTCGCTTTATGGCTACACCTTC
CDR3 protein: CSVEGQGSLYGYTF

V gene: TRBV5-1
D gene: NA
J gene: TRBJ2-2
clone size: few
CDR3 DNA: TGCGCCAGCAGCCAAAACCCCACGAACACCGGGGAGCTGTTTTTT
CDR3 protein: CASSQNPTNTGELFF

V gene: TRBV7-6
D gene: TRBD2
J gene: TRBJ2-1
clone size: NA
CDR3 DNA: TGTGCCAGCAGCTTAGGGTTGTTGGGAGGGCCCTTCTCCGAGCAGTTCTTC
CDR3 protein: CASSLGLLGGPFSEQFF

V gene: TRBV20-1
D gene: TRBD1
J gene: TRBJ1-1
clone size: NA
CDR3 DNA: TGCAGTGCTAGTGGGGGACAGCGAATTTTGAACACTGAAGCTTTCTTT
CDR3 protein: CSASGGQRILNTEAFF

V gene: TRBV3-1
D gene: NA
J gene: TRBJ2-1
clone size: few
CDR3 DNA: TGTGCCAGCAGCCAAGAGAGGTTGGGGCTCGAGCAGTTCTTC
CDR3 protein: CASSQERLGLEQFF

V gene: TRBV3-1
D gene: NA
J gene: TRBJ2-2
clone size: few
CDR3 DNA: TGTGCCAGCAGCCAAGATCGGGCGGCGGGGGAGCTGTTTTTT
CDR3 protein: CASSQDRAAGELFF

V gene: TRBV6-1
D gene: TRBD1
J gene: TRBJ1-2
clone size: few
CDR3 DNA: TGTGCCAGCAGTGAACATGACAGGGCTGGCTACACCTTC
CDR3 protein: CASSEHDRAGYTF

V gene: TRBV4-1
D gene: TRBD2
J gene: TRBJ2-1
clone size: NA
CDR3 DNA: TGCGCCAGCAGCCAAGATGTGCGGGGGGGCCACGGTGAGCAGTTCTTC
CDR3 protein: CASSQDVRGGHGEQFF

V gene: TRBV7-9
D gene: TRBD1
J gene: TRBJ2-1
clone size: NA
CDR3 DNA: TGTGCCAGCAGCTTAGGGACAGGGGGAAACCTAAAGCAGTTCTTC
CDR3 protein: CASSLGTGGNLKQFF

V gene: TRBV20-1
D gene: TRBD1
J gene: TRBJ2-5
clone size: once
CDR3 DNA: TGCAGTGCTAGAGTTTTAGGGGACAGGGGGCGCGGGACCCAGTACTTC
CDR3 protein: CSARVLGDRGRGTQYF

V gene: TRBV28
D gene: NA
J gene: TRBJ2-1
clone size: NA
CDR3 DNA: TGTGCCAGCAGTCTACGGAATCATGAGCAGTTCTTC
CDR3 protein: CASSLRNHEQFF

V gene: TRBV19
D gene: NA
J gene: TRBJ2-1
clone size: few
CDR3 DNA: TGTGCCAGTAGTATAGATCTTAGGCTAGGAAGCGATGAGCAGTTCTTC
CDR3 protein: CASSIDLRLGSDEQFF

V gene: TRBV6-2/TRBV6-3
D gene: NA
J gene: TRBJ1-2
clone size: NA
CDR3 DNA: TGTGCGAGCAGTTACTCGGGGTTGTATGGCTACACCTTC
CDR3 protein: CASSYSGLYGYTF